This T cell receptor (beta chain) is drawn from a study of T-cell memory formation after mild COVID-19. TCRdb independently ran MiXCR on the 5' RACE reads; one entry per CDR3 protein. The top ten hold about 22% of the sample, which has approximately 350,000 distinct CDR3 sequences, 13% seen once. From germline, CDR1 is SEHNR and CDR2 FQNEAQ (reference sequence). The CDR3 is 12 amino acids. V gave up 6 bases and J gave up 10 bases, with 13 bases separating them. The specimen sequenced was PBMCs or a T cell subset sorted from them (not recorded which). This chain links TRBV7-9 with TRBJ2-1; possibly TRBD1 for D (5 bases). The origin of this receptor is a man between 18 and 29 years old who had mild COVID-19 (a few samples of this study predate the infection). Cell type and time point are not known. In DNA, the CDR3 is TGTGCCAGCAGGGGGCCGGGTACGGAGCAGTTCTTC. Its protein is CASRGPGTEQFF.